The T cell receptor beta chain under discussion was sequenced for a study of T cells in Graves' hyperthyroidism and ophthalmopathy (dated by TCRdb to between 2018 and 2021). Regarding the complete study: To identify distinguishing TCR V-J signatures, a discovery cohort of some 100 patients was used, comprising roughly 45 with Graves' ophthalmopathy and around 57 with stable Graves' hyperthyroidism. The 75 to 100 discovery patients were divided at random into training and test sets in a 7:3 ratio. After blood sampling, hyperthyroidism patients were treated with methimazole at a starting dose of 30 mg daily, and ophthalmopathy patients were treated with high-dose intravenous methylprednisolone. An independent validation cohort of under 20 hyperthyroidism patients and 17 patients who later progressed to ophthalmopathy tested prospective prediction of ophthalmopathy. According to the paper, TCR Vbeta CDR3 sequencing was carried out on over 130 peripheral blood samples, which came from fewer than 50 ophthalmopathy, around 75 hyperthyroidism and about 17 progressor patients. Thyroid tissue and blood T-cell repertoires from six Graves' hyperthyroidism patients were also compared in the study.

Graves' hyperthyroidism was defined as stable when no progression to ophthalmopathy occurred over 18 months of follow-up. Hyperthyroidism patients were aged 18 to 65 years and newly diagnosed, with disease duration of less than 2 months. Patients with uncontrolled infections, other autoimmune diseases, pregnancy or lactation were excluded. Diagnoses were established on the basis of clinical symptoms, serum thyroxine and TRAb, thyroid ultrasound, and orbital computed tomography. Trizol reagent was used to extract total RNA, and RNA quality was then checked on an Agilent 2100 Bioanalyzer. Spanning cysteine to phenylalanine, the CDR3 consists of 14 amino acids. Only the CDR3 DNA stays, 42 bases, in frame from base 1. Reading the germline V gene (reference sequence) gives CDR1 SEHNR and CDR2 FQNEAQ. V is reduced by 1 base and J by 2 bases, leaving a spacing of 9 bases between them. General study outcomes and caveats: In cross-validation, a model built on a 13 V-J signature told ophthalmopathy apart from stable hyperthyroidism with 87.88% sensitivity and roughly 81% specificity, and in testing the same model reached 80%/75%. In validation, the model predicted progression to ophthalmopathy a median of around 6.5 months before onset, with approximately 70% sensitivity and about 75% specificity. Sample size was not statistically predetermined, and blinding of investigators to group allocation was not performed. Blood samples also contained most of the expanded thyroid clonotypes (frequency above 0.001), which suggests that blood repertoires may reflect thyroid immune responses.

The TCR beta CDR3 regions were amplified from RNA transcripts. The TCR CDR3 was subjected to a first round of RT-PCR using the HTBI primer set and the Qiagen OneStep RT-PCR kit. A second multiplex PCR round built the libraries, followed by size selection and purification. The libraries were sequenced on an Illumina HiSeq2000 using paired-end 100 bp reads. The study's processing was this. Raw data were processed with SOAPnuke, discarding reads with adapters, uncalled bases, mean Phred below 15, or no exact constant-primer or identifier match. COPE v1.2.5 was used to merge the high-quality paired reads, and each unique nucleotide sequence was defined as a clonotype. MiTCR v1.1 was used to align the clonotypes against IMGT TRBV, TRBD and TRBJ reference segments. Analysis was restricted to V-J combinations with a frequency above 0.0001, which covered just over 98% of repertoires. The TCS score was defined as the ratio of F50 (clonal expansion) to E x V (chaos), calculated using BLOSUM62-based TCRdist between CDR3 peptides within each V-J. Welch's t-statistics and random forest reduced around 550 V-J features to roughly 13, which were used in a naive Bayes classifier (R e1071). TCRdb reworked the public reads: Q25 trimming with fastp, MiXCR clone assembly, productive beta chains retained. Under each unique CDR3 protein, matching rows form one entry showing the most common genes and DNA. The V and J calls reflect TCRdb's pipeline rather than the authors' work. The sample records roughly 580,000 distinct CDR3 sequences, 35% to 55% of which are singletons. Clones ranked in the top ten supply 8.2% of the sample.

This clonotype was detected a few times. There is no known antigen for this receptor. Base qualities are not at hand, and no much larger clone is one base apart. The receptor was derived from a woman aged 18-29 years with Graves' hyperthyroidism. Donor details come from another sample of the same person, matched by shared clones. The chain is made from TRBV7-9 and TRBJ2-7, with the D gene uncertain. The sequenced material came from peripheral blood or thyroid tissue (not recorded which). CDR3 reads: CASSLELAPYEQYF. The nucleotide sequence reads TGTGCCAGCAGCTTAGAACTGGCACCCTACGAGCAGTACTTC.